The rows below give T cell receptor beta chains drawn from one sample of a study of blood T cell repertoires in COVID-19. Method: immunoSEQ multiplex PCR; TCRdb's copy keeps in-frame clones and lacks some. This table has around 290,000 clones, approximately 88% appearing once. Material for sequencing was PBMCs or T cells enriched from blood (not recorded which). The receptors were sampled from a woman in her thirties or forties who had recovered from COVID-19. The conserved cysteine and the conserved F or W are not part of the CDR3 here. The D gene is left open where the match is weak.

v_gene: TRBV5-4; d_gene: TRBD1; j_gene: TRBJ2-1; CDR3aa: ASRRGGLSYNEQF
v_gene: TRBV7-3; d_gene: -; j_gene: TRBJ2-1; CDR3aa: ASSLGRGAYNEQF
v_gene: TRBV7-2; d_gene: TRBD1; j_gene: TRBJ1-1; CDR3aa: ASSRIRDRVSF
v_gene: TRBV9; d_gene: -; j_gene: TRBJ1-3; CDR3aa: ASSVDSSNTIY
v_gene: TRBV4-3; d_gene: -; j_gene: TRBJ2-7; CDR3aa: ASSQDRSGATYEQY
v_gene: TRBV7-9; d_gene: -; j_gene: TRBJ1-3; CDR3aa: ASSLVKRGHSGNTIY
v_gene: TRBV5-4; d_gene: TRBD1; j_gene: TRBJ2-3; CDR3aa: ASSQGARTDTQY
v_gene: TRBV5-1; d_gene: -; j_gene: TRBJ2-2; CDR3aa: ASSFDTGELF
v_gene: TRBV6-5; d_gene: -; j_gene: TRBJ2-7; CDR3aa: ASKGGASYEQY
v_gene: TRBV5-1; d_gene: TRBD1; j_gene: TRBJ1-1; CDR3aa: ASSLLQGQGNTEAF
v_gene: TRBV4-1; d_gene: TRBD1; j_gene: TRBJ2-1; CDR3aa: ASSLGPGTGVDNEQF